The table lists the clone carrying this T cell receptor (beta chain) with a few counts. The data were obtained in a study of T cell changes during pregnancy in multiple sclerosis. Produced via immunoSEQ multiplex PCR; TCRdb's table is partial and in-frame only. The sample consists of roughly 30,000 clones, approximately 89% of them appearing once. Trimming left V 3 bases short and J 9 bases short, with 3 bases between. The CDR3 extends over 10 amino acids. Germline assignment: CDR1 SGDLS and CDR2 YYNGEE. The specimen was CD8+ T cells from peripheral blood mononuclear cells, collected in the first trimester of pregnancy. The receptor was isolated from a female donor with multiple sclerosis, enrolled in a pregnancy study. The chain combines TRBV9 with TRBJ2-2, with D uncertain. CDR3 amino acids: CASSGRELFF. CDR3 coding DNA: TGTGCCAGCAGCGGTAGGGAGCTGTTTTTT. The whole variable domain, filled in from reference TRBV9 and TRBJ2-2, reads DSGVTQTPKHLITATGQRVTLRCSPRSGDLSVYWYQQSLDQGLQFLIQYYNGEERAKGNILERFSAQQFPDLHSELNLSSLELGDSALYFCASSGRELFFGEGSRLTVL.